The clone carrying this T cell receptor (beta chain) came up a few times. As yet, its antigen is unknown. TCRdb itself ran the 5' RACE reads through MiXCR, one entry per CDR3 protein. The sample shows about 99,000 distinct CDR3 sequences, 4.5% to 6% of them seen only once. The sample is drawn from a study of T cells after yellow fever vaccination. At the level of the study: Low-cell-number fractions were prepared with SMART-Seq v4 Ultra Low Input. Overall study findings and caveats: Primary-vaccination clones mostly resurfaced post-booster (more than 95% CD4, 75% to 90% CD8).

This TCR was recovered from a young man who received the YFV17D yellow fever vaccine. Specimen: CD8+ T cells sorted from PBMCs, collected 10 days after the yellow fever booster vaccination.

CDR3 in DNA: TGTGCCAGCAGTCCAACCGGGACTAGCGGGGGTGATACGCAGTATTTT. Its protein is CASSPTGTSGGDTQYF. The chain has TRBV6-2 or TRBV6-3 and TRBJ2-3, with TRBD2 matching 14 bases. The CDR3 has 16 amino acids. V dropped 5 bases and J dropped 6; count of bases not matched to a gene: 7. Germline CDR1 reads MNHEY; CDR2 reads SVGEGT.